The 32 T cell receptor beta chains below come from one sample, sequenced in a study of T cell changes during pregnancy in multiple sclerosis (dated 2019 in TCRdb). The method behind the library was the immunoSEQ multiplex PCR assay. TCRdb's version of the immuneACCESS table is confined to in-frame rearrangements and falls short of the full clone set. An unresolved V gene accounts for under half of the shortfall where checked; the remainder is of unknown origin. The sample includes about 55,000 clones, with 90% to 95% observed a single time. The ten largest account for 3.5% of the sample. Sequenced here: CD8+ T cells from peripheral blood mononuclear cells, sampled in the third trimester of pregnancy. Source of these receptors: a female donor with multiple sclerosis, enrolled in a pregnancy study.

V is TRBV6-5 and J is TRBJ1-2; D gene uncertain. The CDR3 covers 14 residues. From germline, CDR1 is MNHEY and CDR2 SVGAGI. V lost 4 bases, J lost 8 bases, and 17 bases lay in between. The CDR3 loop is CASSSGVGSDGYTF. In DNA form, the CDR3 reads TGTGCCAGCAGTTCCGGGGTAGGGTCAGACGGCTACACCTTC.

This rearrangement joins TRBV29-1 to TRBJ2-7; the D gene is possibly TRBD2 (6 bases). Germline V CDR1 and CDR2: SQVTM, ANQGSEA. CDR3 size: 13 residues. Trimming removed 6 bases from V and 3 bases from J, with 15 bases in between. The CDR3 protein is CSVRGGSNYEQYF. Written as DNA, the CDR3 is TGCAGCGTCCGGGGAGGATCTAACTACGAGCAGTACTTC.

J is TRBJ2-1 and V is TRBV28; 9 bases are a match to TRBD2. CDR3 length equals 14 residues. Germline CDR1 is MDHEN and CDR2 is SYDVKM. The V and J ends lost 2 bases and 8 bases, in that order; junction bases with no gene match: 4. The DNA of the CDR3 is TGTGCCAGCAGTTTAGCGGGAGGGCCGGATGAGCAGTTCTTC. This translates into CASSLAGGPDEQFF. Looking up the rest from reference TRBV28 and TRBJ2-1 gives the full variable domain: DVKVTQSSRYLVKRTGEKVFLECVQDMDHENMFWYRQDPGLGLRLIYFSYDVKMKEKGDIPEGYSVSREKKERFSLILESASTNQTSMYLCASSLAGGPDEQFFGPGTRLTVL.

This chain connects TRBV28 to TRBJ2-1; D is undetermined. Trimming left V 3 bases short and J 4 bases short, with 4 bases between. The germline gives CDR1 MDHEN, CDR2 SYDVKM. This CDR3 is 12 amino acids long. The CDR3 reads CASSLQYNEQFF. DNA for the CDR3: TGTGCCAGCAGTTTGCAGTACAATGAGCAGTTCTTC.

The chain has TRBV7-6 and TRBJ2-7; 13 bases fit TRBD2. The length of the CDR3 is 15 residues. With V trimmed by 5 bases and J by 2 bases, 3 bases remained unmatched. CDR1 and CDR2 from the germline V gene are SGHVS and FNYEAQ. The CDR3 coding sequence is TGTGCCAGCAGCGCGGGACTAGCGGGAACCTACGAGCAGTACTTC. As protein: CASSAGLAGTYEQYF.

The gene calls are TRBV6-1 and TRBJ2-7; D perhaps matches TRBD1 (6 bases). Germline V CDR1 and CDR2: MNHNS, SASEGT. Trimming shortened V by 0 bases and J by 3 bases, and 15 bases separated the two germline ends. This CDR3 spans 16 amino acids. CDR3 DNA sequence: TGTGCCAGCAGTGAAGCCACGGGACATCCGGACTACGAGCAGTACTTC. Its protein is CASSEATGHPDYEQYF.

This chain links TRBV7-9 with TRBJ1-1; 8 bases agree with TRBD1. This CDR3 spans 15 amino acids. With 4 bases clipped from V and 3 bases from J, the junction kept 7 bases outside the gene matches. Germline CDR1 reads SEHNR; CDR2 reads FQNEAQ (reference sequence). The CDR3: CASSYVGQGDTEAFF. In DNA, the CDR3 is TGTGCCAGCAGCTACGTCGGACAGGGAGACACTGAAGCTTTCTTT.

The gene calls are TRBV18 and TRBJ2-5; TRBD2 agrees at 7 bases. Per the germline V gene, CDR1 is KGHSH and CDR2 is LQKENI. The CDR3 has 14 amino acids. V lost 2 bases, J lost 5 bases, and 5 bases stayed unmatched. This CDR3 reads CASSPIRGDETQYF. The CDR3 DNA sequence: TGTGCCAGCTCACCAATACGGGGGGATGAGACCCAGTACTTC.

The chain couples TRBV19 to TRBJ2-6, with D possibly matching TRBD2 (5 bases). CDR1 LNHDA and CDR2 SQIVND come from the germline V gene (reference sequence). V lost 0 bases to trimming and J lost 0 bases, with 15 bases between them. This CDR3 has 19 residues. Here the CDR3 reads CASSIDLLRANSGANVLTF. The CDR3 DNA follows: TGTGCCAGTAGTATAGACCTCTTGCGGGCCAACTCTGGGGCCAACGTCCTGACTTTC.

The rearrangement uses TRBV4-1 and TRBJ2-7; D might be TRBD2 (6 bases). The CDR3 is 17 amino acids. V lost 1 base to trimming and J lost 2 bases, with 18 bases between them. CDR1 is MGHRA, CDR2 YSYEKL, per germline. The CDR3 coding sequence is TGCGCCAGCAGCCAAGGGTTTCCCGGTTGGGGGGCCTACGAGCAGTACTTC. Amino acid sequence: CASSQGFPGWGAYEQYF.

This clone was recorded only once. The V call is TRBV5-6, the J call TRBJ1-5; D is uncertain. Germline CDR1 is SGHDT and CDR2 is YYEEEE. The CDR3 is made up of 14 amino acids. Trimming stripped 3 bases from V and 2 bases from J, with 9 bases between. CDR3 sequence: CASSWSGGNQPQHF. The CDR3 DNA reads TGTGCCAGCAGCTGGAGCGGAGGCAATCAGCCCCAGCATTTT.

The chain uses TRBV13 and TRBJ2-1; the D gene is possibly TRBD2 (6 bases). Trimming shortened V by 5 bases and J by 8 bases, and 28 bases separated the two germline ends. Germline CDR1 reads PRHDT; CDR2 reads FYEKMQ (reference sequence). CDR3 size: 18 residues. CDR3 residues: CASSPGGIASGGADEQFF. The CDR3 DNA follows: TGTGCCAGCAGCCCGGGCGGGATAGCGTCCGGCGGTGCGGATGAGCAGTTCTTC. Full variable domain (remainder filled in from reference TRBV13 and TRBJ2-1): AAGVIQSPRHLIKEKRETATLKCYPIPRHDTVYWYQQGPGQDPQFLISFYEKMQSDKGSIPDRFSAQQFSDYHSELNMSSLELGDSALYFCASSPGGIASGGADEQFFGPGTRLTVL.

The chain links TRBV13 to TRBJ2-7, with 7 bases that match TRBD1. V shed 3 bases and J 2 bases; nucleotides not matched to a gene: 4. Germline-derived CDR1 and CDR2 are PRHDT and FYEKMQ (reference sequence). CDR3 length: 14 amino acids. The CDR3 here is CASSLVTGTYEQYF. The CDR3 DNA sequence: TGTGCCAGCAGCTTGGTGACAGGGACCTACGAGCAGTACTTC.

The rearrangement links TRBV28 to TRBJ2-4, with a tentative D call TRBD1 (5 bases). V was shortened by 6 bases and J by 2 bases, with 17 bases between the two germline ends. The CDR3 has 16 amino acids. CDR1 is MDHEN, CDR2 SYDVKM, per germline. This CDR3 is CASSETTQGSKNIQYF. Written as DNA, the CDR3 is TGTGCCAGCAGCGAGACCACCCAGGGATCCAAAAACATTCAGTACTTC.

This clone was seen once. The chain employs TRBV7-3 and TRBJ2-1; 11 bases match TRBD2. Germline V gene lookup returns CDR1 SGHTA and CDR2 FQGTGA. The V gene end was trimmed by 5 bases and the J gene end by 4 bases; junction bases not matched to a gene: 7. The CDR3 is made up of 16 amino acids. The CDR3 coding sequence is TGTGCCAGCAGCCCACCGACTAGCGGGACATACAATGAGCAGTTCTTC. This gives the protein CASSPPTSGTYNEQFF.

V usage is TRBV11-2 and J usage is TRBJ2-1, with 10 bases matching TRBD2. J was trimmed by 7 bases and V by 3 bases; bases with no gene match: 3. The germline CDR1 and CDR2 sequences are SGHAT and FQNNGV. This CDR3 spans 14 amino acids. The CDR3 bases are TGTGCCAGCAGCTTTAGCGGGAGGAAGAATGAGCAGTTCTTC. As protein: CASSFSGRKNEQFF. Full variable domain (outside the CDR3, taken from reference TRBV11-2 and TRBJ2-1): EAGVAQSPRYKIIEKRQSVAFWCNPISGHATLYWYQQILGQGPKLLIQFQNNGVVDDSQLPKDRFSAERLKGVDSTLKIQPAKLEDSAVYLCASSFSGRKNEQFFGPGTRLTVL.

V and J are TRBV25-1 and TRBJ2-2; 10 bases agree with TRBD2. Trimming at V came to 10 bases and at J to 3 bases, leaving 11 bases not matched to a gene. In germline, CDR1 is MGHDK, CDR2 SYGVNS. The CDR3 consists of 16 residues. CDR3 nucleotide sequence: TGTGCCACTCCGCTAGCGGGAGACGGGGACACCGGGGAGCTGTTTTTT. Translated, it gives CATPLAGDGDTGELFF.

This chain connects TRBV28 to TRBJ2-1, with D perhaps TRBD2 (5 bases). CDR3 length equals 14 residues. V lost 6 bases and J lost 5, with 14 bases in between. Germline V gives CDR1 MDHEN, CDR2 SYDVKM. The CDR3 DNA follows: TGTGCCAGCAGCCTCACTAGTTCGGACAATGAGCAGTTCTTC. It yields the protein CASSLTSSDNEQFF.

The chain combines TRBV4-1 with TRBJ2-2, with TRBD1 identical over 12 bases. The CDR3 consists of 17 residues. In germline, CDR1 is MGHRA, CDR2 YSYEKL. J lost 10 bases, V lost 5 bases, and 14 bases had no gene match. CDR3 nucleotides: TGCGCCAGCAGCGCCCGGGACAGGGGGCTAGCGGGATTGGAGCTGTTTTTT. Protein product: CASSARDRGLAGLELFF.

The CDR3 region has the DNA TGTGCCAGCAGCTTACGGACAGGAGATACCCAAGAGACCCAGTACTTC. This gives the protein CASSLRTGDTQETQYF. The chain combines TRBV11-3 with TRBJ2-5; 7 nucleotides match TRBD1. Per the germline V gene, CDR1 is SGHNT and CDR2 is YENEEA. Trimming at V came to 2 bases and at J to 1 base, leaving 7 bases not matched to a gene. This CDR3 comprises 16 residues.

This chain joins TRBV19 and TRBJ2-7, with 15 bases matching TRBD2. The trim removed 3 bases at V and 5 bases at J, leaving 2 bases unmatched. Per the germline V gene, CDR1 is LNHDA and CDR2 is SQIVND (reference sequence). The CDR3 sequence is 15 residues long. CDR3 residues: CASSMGLAGGDEQYF. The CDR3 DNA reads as TGTGCCAGTAGTATGGGACTAGCGGGAGGTGACGAGCAGTACTTC.

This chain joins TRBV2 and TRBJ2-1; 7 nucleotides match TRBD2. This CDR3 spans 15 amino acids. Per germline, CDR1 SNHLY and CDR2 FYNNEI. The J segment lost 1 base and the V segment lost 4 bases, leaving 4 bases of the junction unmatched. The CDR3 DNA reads TGTGCCAGCAGTGCGGGAGGTCCTTCCTACAATGAGCAGTTCTTC. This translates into CASSAGGPSYNEQFF.

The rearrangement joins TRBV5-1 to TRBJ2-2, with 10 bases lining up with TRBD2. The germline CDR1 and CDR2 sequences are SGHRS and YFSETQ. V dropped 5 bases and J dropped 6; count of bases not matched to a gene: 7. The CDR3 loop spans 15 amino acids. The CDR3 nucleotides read TGCGCCAGCAGTACCGGGACTAGCGAGCCCGGGGAGCTGTTTTTT. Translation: CASSTGTSEPGELFF.

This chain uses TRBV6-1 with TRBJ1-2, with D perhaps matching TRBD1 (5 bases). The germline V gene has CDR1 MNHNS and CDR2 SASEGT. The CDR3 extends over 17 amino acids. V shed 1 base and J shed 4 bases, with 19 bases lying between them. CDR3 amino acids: CASSEVDSGGFGYGYTF. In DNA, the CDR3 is TGTGCCAGCAGTGAAGTGGATTCCGGGGGGTTTGGCTATGGCTACACCTTC.

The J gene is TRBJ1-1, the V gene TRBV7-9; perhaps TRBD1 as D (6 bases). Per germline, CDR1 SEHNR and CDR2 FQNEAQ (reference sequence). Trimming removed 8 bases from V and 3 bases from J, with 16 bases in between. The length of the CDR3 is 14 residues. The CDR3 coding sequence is TGTGCCAGCCTCTTCCAGGGGTATCACACTGAAGCTTTCTTT. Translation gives CASLFQGYHTEAFF.

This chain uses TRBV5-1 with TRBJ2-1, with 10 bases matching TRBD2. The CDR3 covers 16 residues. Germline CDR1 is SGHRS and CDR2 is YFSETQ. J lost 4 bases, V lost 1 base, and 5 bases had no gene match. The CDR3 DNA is TGCGCCAGCAGCTTGTACGGGACTAGCGCTTACAATGAGCAGTTCTTC. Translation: CASSLYGTSAYNEQFF. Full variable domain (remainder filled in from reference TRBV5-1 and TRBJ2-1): KAGVTQTPRYLIKTRGQQVTLSCSPISGHRSVSWYQQTPGQGLQFLFEYFSETQRNKGNFPGRFSGRQFSNSRSEMNVSTLELGDSALYLCASSLYGTSAYNEQFFGPGTRLTVL.

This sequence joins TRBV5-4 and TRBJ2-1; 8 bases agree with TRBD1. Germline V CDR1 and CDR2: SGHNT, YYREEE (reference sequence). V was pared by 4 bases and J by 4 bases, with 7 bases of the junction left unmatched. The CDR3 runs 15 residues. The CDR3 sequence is CASSPSGTGYNEQFF. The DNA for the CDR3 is TGTGCCAGCAGCCCATCCGGGACAGGATACAATGAGCAGTTCTTC.

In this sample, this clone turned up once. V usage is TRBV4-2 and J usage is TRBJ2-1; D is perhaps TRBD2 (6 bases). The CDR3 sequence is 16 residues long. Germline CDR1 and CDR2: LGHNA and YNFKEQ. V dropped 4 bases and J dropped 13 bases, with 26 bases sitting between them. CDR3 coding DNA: TGTGCCAGCAGCCGCATAATAGGGACTTCAGGATCCTTACAGTTCTTC. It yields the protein CASSRIIGTSGSLQFF.

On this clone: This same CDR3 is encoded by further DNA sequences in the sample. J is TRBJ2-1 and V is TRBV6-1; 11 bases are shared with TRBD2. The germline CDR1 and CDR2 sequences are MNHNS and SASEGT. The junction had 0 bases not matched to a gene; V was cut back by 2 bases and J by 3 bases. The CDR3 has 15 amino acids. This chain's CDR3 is CASSELAGGYNEQFF. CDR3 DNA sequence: TGTGCCAGCAGTGAACTAGCGGGAGGCTACAATGAGCAGTTCTTC.

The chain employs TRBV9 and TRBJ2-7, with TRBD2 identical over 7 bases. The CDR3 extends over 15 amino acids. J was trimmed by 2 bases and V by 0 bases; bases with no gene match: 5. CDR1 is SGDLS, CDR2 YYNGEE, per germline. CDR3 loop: CASSVGSSGTYEQYF. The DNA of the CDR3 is TGTGCCAGCAGCGTAGGGTCTAGCGGCACCTACGAGCAGTACTTC.

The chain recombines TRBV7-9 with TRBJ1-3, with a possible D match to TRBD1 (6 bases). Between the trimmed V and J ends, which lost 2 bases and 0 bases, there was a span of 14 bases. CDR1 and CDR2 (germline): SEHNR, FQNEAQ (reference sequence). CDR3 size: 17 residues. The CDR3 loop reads CASSLLRDIFSGNTIYF. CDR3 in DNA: TGTGCCAGCAGCTTACTCCGGGACATCTTCTCTGGAAACACCATATATTTT.

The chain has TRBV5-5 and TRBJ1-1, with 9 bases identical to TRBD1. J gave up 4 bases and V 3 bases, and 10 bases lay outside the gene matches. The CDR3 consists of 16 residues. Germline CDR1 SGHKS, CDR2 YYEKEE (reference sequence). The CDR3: CASSSMGQGGPTEAFF. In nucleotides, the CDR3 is TGTGCCAGCAGCTCGATGGGACAGGGAGGACCCACTGAAGCTTTCTTT.